This section outlines one T cell receptor beta chain sequence together with its context. The CDR3 is made up of 15 amino acids. The V gene's germline CDR1 is LNHDA and CDR2 SQIVND (reference sequence). Trimming took 1 base from V and 6 from J, leaving 15 bases between them. These data belong to a study of blood T cell repertoires in COVID-19. TCRdb keeps only in-frame clones here, not all; method: immunoSEQ multiplex PCR. The table lists about 390,000 clones, around 87% of them singletons. The sequence derives from a woman between 50 and 59 years old who had recovered from COVID-19. The sample comprised PBMCs or T cells enriched from blood (not recorded which). The J gene is TRBJ1-2, the V gene TRBV19; D possibly corresponds to TRBD1 (5 bases). The CDR3 region has the DNA TGTGCCAGTAGTATAGGAGGCAGGGAAGTAGATGGCTACACCTTC. Encoded protein: CASSIGGREVDGYTF.